These 25 T cell receptor beta chains were all obtained from the same sample, sequenced in a study of T cell repertoires in cytomegalovirus infection. From the reads, TCRdb called clonotypes with MiXCR, one entry per CDR3 protein. This sample carries 130,000 or so distinct CDR3 sequences, 5.5% to 8% of them seen once, and the ten largest clones take roughly 18%. Sequencing used PBMCs. These receptors all come from a human donor in good health (CMV status not recorded). Some clones in this sample may be carry-over from other donors' samples.

In regard to this clonotype: A much larger clone lies a single base off, so this may be a read error. This rearrangement joins TRBV7-9 to TRBJ2-6, with 8 bases aligning to TRBD2. Germline values: CDR1 SEHNR, CDR2 FQNEAQ (reference sequence). The CDR3 has 16 amino acids. The ends lost 11 bases at V and 0 bases at J; junction bases unmatched: 9. The CDR3 DNA follows: TGTGCCGGCCGCCCCGGGGGGGACTCTGGGGCCAACGTCCTGACTTTC. It specifies CAGRPGGDSGANVLTF. Full variable domain (missing parts from reference TRBV7-9 and TRBJ2-6): DTGVSQNPRHKITKRGQNVTFRCDPISEHNRLYWYRQTLGQGPEFLTYFQNEAQLEKSRLLSDRFSAERPKGSFSTLEIQRTEQGDSAMYLCAGRPGGDSGANVLTFGAGSRLTVL.

At least ten counts were recorded for this clonotype. V usage is TRBV7-2 and J usage is TRBJ1-2; TRBD1 matches 8 bases. CDR1 and CDR2 from the germline V gene are SGHTA and FQGNSA. This CDR3 has 14 amino acids. The J segment lost 5 bases and the V segment lost 4 bases, leaving 6 bases of the junction unmatched. The CDR3 sequence: CASSSPGGGYGYTF. CDR3 DNA sequence: TGTGCCAGCAGCTCACCAGGGGGCGGGTATGGCTACACCTTC.

This clonotype showed up many times. The gene calls are TRBV6-1 and TRBJ2-5; TRBD1 agrees at 9 bases. The trim removed 6 bases at V and 6 bases at J, leaving 17 bases unmatched. CDR1 and CDR2 from the germline V gene are MNHNS and SASEGT. CDR3 length: 17 residues. The CDR3 DNA reads as TGTGCCAGCAGAGAACCCGGGACAGGGTATGGTACAAAGACCCAGTACTTC. Its protein product is CASREPGTGYGTKTQYF.

This clonotype was recorded many times. The rearrangement joins TRBV7-8 to TRBJ2-2; D might be TRBD1 (5 bases). From germline, CDR1 is SGHVS and CDR2 FQNEAQ. The V end was cut by 3 bases, the J end by 1 base, with 9 bases between. The CDR3 is made up of 15 amino acids. In nucleotides, the CDR3 is TGTGCCAGCAGCTTCCCCACAGGGAACACCGGGGAGCTGTTTTTT. Its translation: CASSFPTGNTGELFF.

This chain uses TRBV11-2 with TRBJ1-3; weak D call: TRBD1 (5 bases). This CDR3 is built from 15 residues. Germline V CDR1 and CDR2: SGHAT, FQNNGV. Trimming left V 5 bases short and J 3 bases short, with 14 bases between. The CDR3 here is CASSPWLGVGNTIYF. CDR3 nucleotide sequence: TGTGCCAGCAGCCCCTGGCTAGGGGTTGGAAACACCATATATTTT.

This clonotype was seen ten or more times. The rearrangement uses TRBV7-8 and TRBJ2-1, with 10 bases matching TRBD2. The length of the CDR3 is 16 residues. Germline V gives CDR1 SGHVS, CDR2 FQNEAQ. V gave up 0 bases and J gave up 8 bases; unmatched junction bases: 7. The CDR3 here is CASSLAFKRGGHEQFF. In nucleotides, the CDR3 is TGTGCCAGCAGCTTAGCGTTTAAGCGGGGGGGCCATGAGCAGTTCTTC.

This clonotype was counted at least ten times. The chain employs TRBV7-3 and TRBJ1-5, with D perhaps matching TRBD1 (6 bases). The CDR3 is 15 amino acids. Germline V gene lookup returns CDR1 SGHTA and CDR2 FQGTGA. Trimming removed 4 bases at V and 1 base at J, with 11 bases between. The CDR3 sequence: CASSYDRMSNQPQHF. The CDR3 DNA reads as TGTGCCAGCAGCTATGACAGGATGAGCAATCAGCCCCAGCATTTT.

This clonotype was seen a few times. J is TRBJ2-5 and V is TRBV20-1, with 10 positions matching TRBD2. Looked up from germline, CDR1 is DFQATT and CDR2 is SNEGSKA (reference sequence). V was clipped by 5 bases and J by 3 bases; unmatched bases: 3. This CDR3 is built from 13 residues. CDR3 in DNA: TGCAGTGCTGAGCGGGGGGGCAAAGAGACCCAGTACTTC. It specifies CSAERGGKETQYF.

The chain employs TRBV7-2 and TRBJ2-3, with D uncertain. Trimming removed 5 bases at V and 3 bases at J, with 12 bases between. This CDR3 spans 14 amino acids. The germline V gene has CDR1 SGHTA and CDR2 FQGNSA. The CDR3 is CASSPDVGTDTQYF. The CDR3 coding sequence is TGTGCCAGCAGCCCGGATGTTGGAACAGATACGCAGTATTTT.

The sample holds many counts of this clonotype. The chain employs TRBV14 and TRBJ1-1; TRBD1 matches at 7 bases. V shed 4 bases, J shed 0 bases, and the junction held 5 bases outside the gene matches. CDR3 length: 15 amino acids. Germline loops: CDR1 SGHDN, CDR2 FVKESK. CDR3 coding DNA: TGTGCCAGCAGCCGGGACAGCCCCATGAACACTGAAGCTTTCTTT. Its protein is CASSRDSPMNTEAFF.

Many counts were recorded for this clonotype. V and J are TRBV11-1 and TRBJ2-5, with D uncertain. Germline V CDR1 and CDR2: SGHAT, FQDESV (reference sequence). Trimming left V 1 base short and J 4 bases short, with 7 bases between. The CDR3 has 13 amino acids. In DNA, the CDR3 is TGTGCCAGCAGCTTAGTATGGGGAGAGACCCAGTACTTC. This encodes CASSLVWGETQYF. The full variable domain, with the rest looked up from reference TRBV11-1 and TRBJ2-5, is EAEVAQSPRYKITEKSQAVAFWCDPISGHATLYWYRQILGQGPELLVQFQDESVVDDSQLPKDRFSAERLKGVDSTLKIQPAELGDSAMYLCASSLVWGETQYFGPGTRLLVL.

The chain couples TRBV11-1 to TRBJ2-1; D gene uncertain. The germline gives CDR1 SGHAT, CDR2 FQDESV (reference sequence). The CDR3 runs 14 residues. V was pared by 2 bases and J by 4 bases, with 9 bases between. This chain's CDR3 is CASSLSQDYNEQFF. The CDR3 nucleotides are TGTGCCAGCAGCTTAAGTCAGGATTACAATGAGCAGTTCTTC. Variable domain in full (rest from reference TRBV11-1 and TRBJ2-1): EAEVAQSPRYKITEKSQAVAFWCDPISGHATLYWYRQILGQGPELLVQFQDESVVDDSQLPKDRFSAERLKGVDSTLKIQPAELGDSAMYLCASSLSQDYNEQFFGPGTRLTVL.

This clonotype was detected many times. V is TRBV7-6 and J is TRBJ1-5; D ambiguous. Germline CDR1 SGHVS, CDR2 FNYEAQ. Trimming left V 6 bases short and J 3 bases short, with 9 bases between. CDR3 length equals 13 residues. The CDR3 nucleotides read TGTGCCAGCAGTAGCCAGGACAATCAGCCCCAGCATTTT. It is translated as CASSSQDNQPQHF.

The sample holds many counts of this clonotype. The chain combines TRBV6-5 with TRBJ2-7; 9 nucleotides agree with TRBD1. V dropped 5 bases and J dropped 3; count of bases not matched to a gene: 5. Per the germline V gene, CDR1 is MNHEY and CDR2 is SVGAGI. The CDR3 has 14 amino acids. The CDR3 region has the DNA TGTGCCAGCAGTACCGGGACAGGGAACTACGAGCAGTACTTC. Its translation: CASSTGTGNYEQYF.

The chain links TRBV19 to TRBJ2-2; a possible D gene is TRBD2 (5 bases). Deletions cut 6 bases from V and 5 bases from J, with 10 bases between. The CDR3 extends over 13 amino acids. CDR1 LNHDA and CDR2 SQIVND come from the germline V gene (reference sequence). CDR3 sequence: CASRPQRTGELFF. The DNA for the CDR3 is TGTGCCAGTAGGCCACAGCGGACCGGGGAGCTGTTTTTT. The entire variable domain, with the rest obtained from reference TRBV19 and TRBJ2-2, is as follows: DGGITQSPKYLFRKEGQNVTLSCEQNLNHDAMYWYRQDPGQGLRLIYYSQIVNDFQKGDIAEGYSVSREKKESFPLTVTSAQKNPTAFYLCASRPQRTGELFFGEGSRLTVL.

V gene TRBV2 combines with J gene TRBJ2-7, with 8 positions matching TRBD1. Germline CDR1 and CDR2: SNHLY and FYNNEI. The CDR3 spans 14 residues. V was clipped by 7 bases and J by 1 base; unmatched bases: 6. This CDR3 reads CASKRGQESYEQYF. The CDR3 DNA reads TGTGCCAGCAAACGGGGACAGGAGTCCTACGAGCAGTACTTC. Together with reference TRBV2 and TRBJ2-7, the CDR3 gives the full variable domain: EPEVTQTPSHQVTQMGQEVILRCVPISNHLYFYWYRQILGQKVEFLVSFYNNEISEKSEIFDDQFSVERPDGSNFTLKIRSTKLEDSAMYFCASKRGQESYEQYFGPGTRLTVT.

This clonotype was found many times. CDR3 region: CSAVGGGGNQPQHF. DNA for the CDR3: TGCAGTGCAGTGGGCGGGGGCGGCAATCAGCCCCAGCATTTT. This sequence joins TRBV20-1 and TRBJ1-5; D perhaps matches TRBD1 (6 bases). V was trimmed by 6 bases and J by 2 bases, leaving 14 bases between them. The CDR3 loop spans 14 amino acids. In germline, CDR1 is DFQATT, CDR2 SNEGSKA (reference sequence).

V usage is TRBV20-1 and J usage is TRBJ2-3; the D is unclear. The CDR3 is made up of 10 amino acids. The germline V and J ends were trimmed by 6 bases and 6 bases, with 7 bases remaining between them. Germline CDR1 reads DFQATT; CDR2 reads SNEGSKA (reference sequence). Here the CDR3 reads CSASRDTQYF. Written as DNA, the CDR3 is TGCAGTGCGTCAAGGGATACGCAGTATTTT.

For this clonotype: Mismatch with germline at one junction end may stem from a read error. The rearrangement joins TRBV2 to TRBJ2-7; 7 bases are a match to TRBD1. Germline values: CDR1 SNHLY, CDR2 FYNNEI. This CDR3 has 12 residues. CDR3 bases: TGTGCCAGCAGTGAGACAGGGACCTTCTTCCCCTTC. Amino acids: CASSETGTFFPF.

V usage is TRBV28 and J usage is TRBJ1-4; TRBD1 might be the D (5 bases). The length of the CDR3 is 14 residues. V gave up 5 bases and J gave up 7 bases, with 14 bases separating them. In germline, CDR1 is MDHEN, CDR2 SYDVKM. The CDR3 protein is CASSPTVPPEKLFF. DNA of the CDR3: TGTGCCAGCAGTCCGACAGTGCCGCCTGAAAAACTGTTTTTT.

The gene calls are TRBV29-1 and TRBJ2-1, with unresolved D. CDR3 size: 14 residues. In germline, CDR1 is SQVTM, CDR2 ANQGSEA. Trimming took off 7 bases at V and 0 bases at J, with 13 bases between the two ends. Here the CDR3 reads CSATRRSSYNEQFF. The CDR3 DNA reads as TGCAGCGCTACTCGAAGAAGCTCCTACAATGAGCAGTTCTTC.

This clonotype was seen ten or more times. In nucleotides, the CDR3 is TGTGCCAGCAGTTCTATCAGGGGGTACACTGAAGCTTTCTTT. This codes for CASSSIRGYTEAFF. V gene TRBV7-2 combines with J gene TRBJ1-1; 7 bases are shared with TRBD1. From germline, CDR1 is SGHTA and CDR2 FQGNSA. The V segment lost 6 bases and the J segment 3 bases; nucleotides outside the gene matches: 7. The CDR3 length is 14 residues. Full variable domain (rest looked up from reference TRBV7-2 and TRBJ1-1): GAGVSQSPSNKVTEKGKDVELRCDPISGHTALYWYRQSLGQGLEFLIYFQGNSAPDKSGLPSDRFSAERTGGSVSTLTIQRTQQEDSAVYLCASSSIRGYTEAFFGQGTRLTVV.

This clonotype came up many times. V is TRBV7-8 and J is TRBJ1-3; D possibly corresponds to TRBD1 (5 bases). The CDR3 extends over 15 amino acids. The germline V gene encodes CDR1 SGHVS and CDR2 FQNEAQ. The V end lost 2 bases, the J end lost 4 bases, and 12 bases lay between the germline ends. The CDR3 DNA reads TGTGCCAGCAGCTTAAGGAGGGGATCCGGAAACACCATATATTTT. This gives the protein CASSLRRGSGNTIYF.

A note on this clonotype: A much larger clonotype is one base distant, so this may be a read error. The V gene is TRBV6-8, the J gene TRBJ2-2; weak D call: TRBD1 (5 bases). The germline V gene encodes CDR1 MNHGY and CDR2 SAAAGT. This CDR3 spans 14 amino acids. CDR3: CAISYDSWTGELFF. The CDR3 DNA follows: TGTGCCATCAGTTACGACAGCTGGACCGGGGAGCTGTTTTTT.

This clonotype was recorded at least ten times. V gene TRBV20-1 combines with J gene TRBJ2-1; no clear D. CDR1 DFQATT and CDR2 SNEGSKA come from the germline V gene (reference sequence). CDR3 length equals 15 residues. The V gene lost 3 bases and the J gene lost 7 bases, with 19 bases spanning the gap. Here the CDR3 reads CSASVQSLLRNEQFF. CDR3 bases: TGCAGTGCTAGCGTCCAGTCTCTCTTGAGAAATGAGCAGTTCTTC.